This TCR beta chain emerged from a study of blood T cell repertoires in COVID-19. This CDR3 has 12 amino acids. CDR1 and CDR2 from the germline V gene are SGDLS and YYNGEE. With V trimmed by 3 bases and J by 8 bases, 4 bases remained unmatched. This clone was observed once. Method: immunoSEQ multiplex PCR; TCRdb's copy keeps in-frame clones and lacks some. The table has some 97,000 clones, 90% seen once. The chain employs TRBV9 and TRBJ1-2, with 7 nucleotides matching TRBD1. This clonotype was obtained from a man aged 50 to 60 with acute or convalescent COVID-19. The sample was peripheral blood. The CDR3 DNA reads TGTGCCAGCAGCGAGGGGGCGCGCGGCTACACCTTC. It specifies CASSEGARGYTF. Supplemented by reference TRBV9 and TRBJ1-2, the full variable domain reads DSGVTQTPKHLITATGQRVTLRCSPRSGDLSVYWYQQSLDQGLQFLIQYYNGEERAKGNILERFSAQQFPDLHSELNLSSLELGDSALYFCASSEGARGYTFGSGTRLTVV.